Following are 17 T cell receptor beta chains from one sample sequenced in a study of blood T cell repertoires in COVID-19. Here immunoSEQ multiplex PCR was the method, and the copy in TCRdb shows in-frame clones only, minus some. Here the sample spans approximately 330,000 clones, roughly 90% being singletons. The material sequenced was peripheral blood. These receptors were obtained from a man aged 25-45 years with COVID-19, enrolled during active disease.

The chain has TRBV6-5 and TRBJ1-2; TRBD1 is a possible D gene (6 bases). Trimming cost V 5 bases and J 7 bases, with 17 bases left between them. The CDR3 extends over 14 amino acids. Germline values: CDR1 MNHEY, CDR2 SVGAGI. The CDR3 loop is CASSQGRGLGGYTF. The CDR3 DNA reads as TGTGCCAGCAGTCAGGGTAGGGGGTTGGGTGGCTACACCTTC.

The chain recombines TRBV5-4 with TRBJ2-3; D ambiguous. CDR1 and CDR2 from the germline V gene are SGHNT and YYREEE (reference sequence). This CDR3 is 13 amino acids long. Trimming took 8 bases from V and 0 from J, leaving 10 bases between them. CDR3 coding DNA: TGTGCCAGTAGAGGCCCTAGCACAGATACGCAGTATTTT. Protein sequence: CASRGPSTDTQYF.

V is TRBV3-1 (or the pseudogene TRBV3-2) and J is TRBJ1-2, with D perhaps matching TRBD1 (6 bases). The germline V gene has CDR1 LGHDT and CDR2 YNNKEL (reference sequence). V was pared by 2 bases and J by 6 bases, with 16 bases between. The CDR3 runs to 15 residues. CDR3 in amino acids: CASSQLDRHGNGYTF. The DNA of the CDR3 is TGTGCCAGCAGCCAATTAGACAGGCACGGCAATGGCTACACCTTC.

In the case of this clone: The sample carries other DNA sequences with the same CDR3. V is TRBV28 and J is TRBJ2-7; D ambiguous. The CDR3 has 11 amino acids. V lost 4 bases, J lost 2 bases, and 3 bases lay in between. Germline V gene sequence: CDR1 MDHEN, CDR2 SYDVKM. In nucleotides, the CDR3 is TGTGCCAGCAGTTCCGCCTACGAGCAGTACTTC. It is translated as CASSSAYEQYF. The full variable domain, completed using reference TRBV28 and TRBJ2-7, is DVKVTQSSRYLVKRTGEKVFLECVQDMDHENMFWYRQDPGLGLRLIYFSYDVKMKEKGDIPEGYSVSREKKERFSLILESASTNQTSMYLCASSSAYEQYFGPGTRLTVT.

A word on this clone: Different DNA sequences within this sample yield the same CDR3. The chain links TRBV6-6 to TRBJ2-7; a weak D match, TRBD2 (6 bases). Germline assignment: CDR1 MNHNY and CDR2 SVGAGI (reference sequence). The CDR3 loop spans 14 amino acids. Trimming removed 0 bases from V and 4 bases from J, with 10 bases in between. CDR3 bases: TGTGCCAGCAGTTACTCGGGGGGTTCGTACGAGCAGTACTTC. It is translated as CASSYSGGSYEQYF.

The CDR3 loop is CASSFGQGASYEQYF. The CDR3, as DNA: TGTGCCAGCAGCTTCGGACAGGGGGCTTCCTACGAGCAGTACTTC. The V gene is TRBV27, the J gene TRBJ2-7, with 11 positions matching TRBD1. Germline CDR1 MNHEY, CDR2 SMNVEV (reference sequence). V was clipped by 6 bases and J by 1 base; unmatched bases: 5. The CDR3 spans 15 residues.

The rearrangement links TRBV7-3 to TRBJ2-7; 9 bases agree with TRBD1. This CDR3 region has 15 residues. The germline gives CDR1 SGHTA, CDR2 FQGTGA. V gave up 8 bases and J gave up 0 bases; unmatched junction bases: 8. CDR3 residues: CASSKGTGSSYEQYF. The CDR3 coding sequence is TGTGCCAGCTCTAAGGGGACAGGGAGCTCCTACGAGCAGTACTTC.

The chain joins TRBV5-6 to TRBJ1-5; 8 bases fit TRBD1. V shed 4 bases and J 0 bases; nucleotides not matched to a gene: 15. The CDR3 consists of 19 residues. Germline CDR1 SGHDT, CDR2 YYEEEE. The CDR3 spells CASSARDRPGLLSNQPQHF. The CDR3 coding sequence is TGTGCCAGCAGCGCCCGGGACAGGCCAGGACTCCTTAGCAATCAGCCCCAGCATTTT.

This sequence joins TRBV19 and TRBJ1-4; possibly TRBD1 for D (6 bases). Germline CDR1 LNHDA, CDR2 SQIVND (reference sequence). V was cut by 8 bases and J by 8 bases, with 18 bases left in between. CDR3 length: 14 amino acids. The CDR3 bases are TGTGCCAGTGCTTCTGGGGGCGCAGGGGAAAAACTGTTTTTT. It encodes CASASGGAGEKLFF.

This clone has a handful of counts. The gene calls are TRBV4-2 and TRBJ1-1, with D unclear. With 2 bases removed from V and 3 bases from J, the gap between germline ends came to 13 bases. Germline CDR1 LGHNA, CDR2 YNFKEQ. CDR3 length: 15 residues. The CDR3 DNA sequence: TGTGCCAGCAGCCAACAGGCTACGGGGTACACTGAAGCTTTCTTT. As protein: CASSQQATGYTEAFF.

The CDR3 DNA sequence: TGTGCCAGTAGTATTGTGCGCCTGGGCAGGGGGGATATCAACACTGAAGCTTTCTTT. It is translated as CASSIVRLGRGDINTEAFF. The rearrangement links TRBV19 to TRBJ1-1; 7 bases are shared with TRBD1. J gave up 2 bases and V 3 bases, and 18 bases lay outside the gene matches. The CDR3 spans 19 residues. Germline lookup yields CDR1 LNHDA and CDR2 SQIVND (reference sequence).

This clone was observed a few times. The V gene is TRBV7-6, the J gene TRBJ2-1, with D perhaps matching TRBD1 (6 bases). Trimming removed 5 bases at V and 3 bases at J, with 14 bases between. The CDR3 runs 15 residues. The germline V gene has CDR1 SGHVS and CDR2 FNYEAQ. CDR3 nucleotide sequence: TGTGCCAGCAGCCCTGGGACAAGTATCTACAATGAGCAGTTCTTC. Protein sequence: CASSPGTSIYNEQFF.

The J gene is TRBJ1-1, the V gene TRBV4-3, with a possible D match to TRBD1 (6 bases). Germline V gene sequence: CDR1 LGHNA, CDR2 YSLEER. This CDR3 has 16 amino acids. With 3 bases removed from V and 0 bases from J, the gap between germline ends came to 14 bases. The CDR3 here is CASSQGSGTLNTEAFF. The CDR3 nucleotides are TGCGCCAGCAGCCAGGGTTCCGGGACACTGAACACTGAAGCTTTCTTT.

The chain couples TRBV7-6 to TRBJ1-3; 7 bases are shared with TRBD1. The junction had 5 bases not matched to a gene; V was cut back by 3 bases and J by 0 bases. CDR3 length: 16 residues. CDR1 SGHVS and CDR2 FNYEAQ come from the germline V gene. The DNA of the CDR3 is TGTGCCAGCAGCTTGAGTACAGGGGACTCTGGAAACACCATATATTTT. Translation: CASSLSTGDSGNTIYF.

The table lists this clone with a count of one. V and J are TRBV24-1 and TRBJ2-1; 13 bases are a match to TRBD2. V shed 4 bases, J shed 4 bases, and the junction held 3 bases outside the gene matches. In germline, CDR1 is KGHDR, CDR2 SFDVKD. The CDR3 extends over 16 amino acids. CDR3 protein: CATSESTSGRYNEQFF. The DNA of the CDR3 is TGTGCCACCAGTGAGTCGACTAGCGGGAGGTACAATGAGCAGTTCTTC.

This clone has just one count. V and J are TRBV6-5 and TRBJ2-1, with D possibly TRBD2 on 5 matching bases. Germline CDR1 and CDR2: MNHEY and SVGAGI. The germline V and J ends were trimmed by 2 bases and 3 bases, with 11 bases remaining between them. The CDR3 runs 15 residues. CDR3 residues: CASSYRTTNYNEQFF. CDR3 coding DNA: TGTGCCAGCAGTTACAGGACGACTAACTACAATGAGCAGTTCTTC.

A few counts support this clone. In DNA, the CDR3 is TGTGCCAGCAGGGTGGCGGCACAAGAGACCCAGTACTTC. Its translation: CASRVAAQETQYF. This rearrangement joins TRBV12-3 or TRBV12-4 to TRBJ2-5; D is unclear. V dropped 6 bases and J dropped 2 bases, with 10 bases sitting between them. The CDR3 is made up of 13 amino acids.